What follows is one T cell receptor beta chain and its context. The data belong to a study of blood T cell repertoires in COVID-19. The V gene's germline CDR1 is MNHNS and CDR2 SASEGT. The CDR3 runs 15 residues. Trimming shortened V by 2 bases and J by 7 bases, and 18 bases separated the two germline ends. Using immunoSEQ multiplex PCR, the repertoire was profiled, and TCRdb retains in-frame clones only, with some absent. The sample has over 100,000 clones; approximately 84% are singletons. The material sequenced was peripheral blood. This clonotype originated in a man aged 40-55 years with acute or convalescent COVID-19. The gene calls are TRBV6-1 and TRBJ2-7; possible D gene TRBD1, 5 bases. CDR3 residues: CASSETGTYLREQYF. The CDR3 DNA follows: TGTGCCAGCAGTGAAACAGGAACTTACTTGAGAGAGCAGTACTTC.